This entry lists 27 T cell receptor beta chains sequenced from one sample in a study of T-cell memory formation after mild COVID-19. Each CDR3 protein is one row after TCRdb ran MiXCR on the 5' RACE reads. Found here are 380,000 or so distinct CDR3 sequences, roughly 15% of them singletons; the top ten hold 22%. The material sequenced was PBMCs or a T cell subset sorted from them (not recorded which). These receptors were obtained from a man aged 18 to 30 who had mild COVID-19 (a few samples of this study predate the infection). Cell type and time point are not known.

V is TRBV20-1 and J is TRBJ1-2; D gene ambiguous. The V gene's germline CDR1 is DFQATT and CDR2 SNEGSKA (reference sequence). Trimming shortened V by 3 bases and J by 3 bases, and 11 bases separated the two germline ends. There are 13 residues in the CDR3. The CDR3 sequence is CSARRAVDYGYTF. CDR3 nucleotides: TGCAGTGCTAGGCGGGCAGTAGACTATGGCTACACCTTC.

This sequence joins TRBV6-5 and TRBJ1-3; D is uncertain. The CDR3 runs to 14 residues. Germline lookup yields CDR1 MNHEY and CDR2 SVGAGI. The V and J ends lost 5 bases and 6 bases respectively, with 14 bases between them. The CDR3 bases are TGTGCCAGCAGTCGAACCCGGACGGCAAACACCATATATTTT. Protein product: CASSRTRTANTIYF.

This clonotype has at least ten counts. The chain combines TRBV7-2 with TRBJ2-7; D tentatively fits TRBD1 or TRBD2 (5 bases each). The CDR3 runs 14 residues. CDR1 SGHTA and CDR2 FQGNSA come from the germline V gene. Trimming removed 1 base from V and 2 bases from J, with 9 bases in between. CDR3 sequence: CASSLGPGPYEQYV. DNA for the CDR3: TGTGCCAGCAGCTTAGGTCCGGGGCCCTACGAGCAGTACGTC.

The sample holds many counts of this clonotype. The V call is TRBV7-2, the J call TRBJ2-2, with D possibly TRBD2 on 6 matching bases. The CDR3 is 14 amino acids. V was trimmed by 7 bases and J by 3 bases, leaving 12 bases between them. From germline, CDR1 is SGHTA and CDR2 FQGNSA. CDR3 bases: TGTGCCAGCACCCCATCGGGGGACACCGGGGAGCTGTTTTTT. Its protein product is CASTPSGDTGELFF.

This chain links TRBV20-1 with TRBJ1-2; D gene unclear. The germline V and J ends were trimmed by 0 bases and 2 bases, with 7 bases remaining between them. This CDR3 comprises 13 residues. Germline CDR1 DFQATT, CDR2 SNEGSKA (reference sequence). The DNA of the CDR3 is TGCAGTGCTAGAGAGCAGGAGAACTATGGCTACACCTTC. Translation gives CSAREQENYGYTF.

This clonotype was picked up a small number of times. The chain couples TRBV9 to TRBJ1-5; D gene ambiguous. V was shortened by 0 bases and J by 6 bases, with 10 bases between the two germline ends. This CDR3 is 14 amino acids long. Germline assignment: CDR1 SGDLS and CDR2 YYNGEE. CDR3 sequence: CASSVGSGFQPQHF. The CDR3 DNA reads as TGTGCCAGCAGCGTAGGCTCAGGCTTTCAGCCCCAGCATTTT.

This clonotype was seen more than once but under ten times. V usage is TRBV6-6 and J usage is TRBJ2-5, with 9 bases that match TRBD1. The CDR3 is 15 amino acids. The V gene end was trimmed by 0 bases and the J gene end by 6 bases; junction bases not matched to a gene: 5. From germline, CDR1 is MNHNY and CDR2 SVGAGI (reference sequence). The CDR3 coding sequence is TGTGCCAGCAGTTACTCGAGTACAGGGGGCCAGACCCAGTACTTC. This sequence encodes CASSYSSTGGQTQYF.

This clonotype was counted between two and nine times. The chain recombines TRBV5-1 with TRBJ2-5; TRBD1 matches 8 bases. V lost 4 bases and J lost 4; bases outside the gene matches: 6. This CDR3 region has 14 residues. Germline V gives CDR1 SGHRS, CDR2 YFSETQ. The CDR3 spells CASSLSGTGETQYF. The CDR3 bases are TGCGCCAGCAGCCTCTCGGGGACAGGAGAGACCCAGTACTTC.

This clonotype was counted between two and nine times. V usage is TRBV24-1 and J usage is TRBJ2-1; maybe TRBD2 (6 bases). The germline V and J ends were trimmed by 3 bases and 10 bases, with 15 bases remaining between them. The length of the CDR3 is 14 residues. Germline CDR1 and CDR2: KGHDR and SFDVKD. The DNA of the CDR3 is TGTGCCACCAGTGATCGCGGGACGGTAGCCGAGCAGTTCTTC. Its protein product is CATSDRGTVAEQFF.

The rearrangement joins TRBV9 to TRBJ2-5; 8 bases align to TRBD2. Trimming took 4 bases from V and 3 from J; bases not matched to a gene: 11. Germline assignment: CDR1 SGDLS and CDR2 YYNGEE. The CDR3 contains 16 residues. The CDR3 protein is CASSPRSRRGEETQYF. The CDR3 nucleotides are TGTGCCAGCAGCCCCCGGAGTCGGCGGGGGGAAGAGACCCAGTACTTC.

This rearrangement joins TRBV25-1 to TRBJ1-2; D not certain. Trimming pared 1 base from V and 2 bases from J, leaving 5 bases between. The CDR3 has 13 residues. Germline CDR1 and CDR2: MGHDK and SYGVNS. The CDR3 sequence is CASSELGNYGYTF. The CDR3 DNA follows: TGTGCCAGCAGTGAATTGGGGAACTATGGCTACACCTTC.

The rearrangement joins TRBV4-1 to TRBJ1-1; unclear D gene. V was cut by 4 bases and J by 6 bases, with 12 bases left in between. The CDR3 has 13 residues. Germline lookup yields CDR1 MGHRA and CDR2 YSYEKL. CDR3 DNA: TGCGCCAGCAGCCTTGAACCCTCCTCTGAAGCTTTCTTT. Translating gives CASSLEPSSEAFF.

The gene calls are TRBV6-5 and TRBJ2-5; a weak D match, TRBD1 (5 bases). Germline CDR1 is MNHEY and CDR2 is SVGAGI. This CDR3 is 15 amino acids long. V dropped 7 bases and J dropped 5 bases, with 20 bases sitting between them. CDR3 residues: CASTQQGGLQETQYF. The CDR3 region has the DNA TGTGCCAGCACCCAGCAGGGTGGATTACAGGAGACCCAGTACTTC.

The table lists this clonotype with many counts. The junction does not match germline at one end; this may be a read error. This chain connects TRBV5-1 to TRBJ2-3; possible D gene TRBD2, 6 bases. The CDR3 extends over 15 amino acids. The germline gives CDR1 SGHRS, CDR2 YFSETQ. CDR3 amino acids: CASSLGAGSTDTQYF. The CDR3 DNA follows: TGTGCCAGCAGCTTAGGGGCGGGAAGCACAGATACGCAGTATTTT.

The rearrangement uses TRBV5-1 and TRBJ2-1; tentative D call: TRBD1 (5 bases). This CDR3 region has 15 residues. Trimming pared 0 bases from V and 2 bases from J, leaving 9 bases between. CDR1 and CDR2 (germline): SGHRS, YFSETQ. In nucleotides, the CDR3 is TGCGCCAGCAGCTTGGCAGGGCCGCCCTACAATGAGCAGTTCTTC. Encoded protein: CASSLAGPPYNEQFF.

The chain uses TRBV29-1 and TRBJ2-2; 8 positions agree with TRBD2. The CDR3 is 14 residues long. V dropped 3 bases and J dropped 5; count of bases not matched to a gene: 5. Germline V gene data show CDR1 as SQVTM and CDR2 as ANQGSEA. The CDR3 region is CSVELGGATGELFF. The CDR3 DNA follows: TGCAGCGTTGAGCTCGGGGGGGCGACCGGGGAGCTGTTTTTT.

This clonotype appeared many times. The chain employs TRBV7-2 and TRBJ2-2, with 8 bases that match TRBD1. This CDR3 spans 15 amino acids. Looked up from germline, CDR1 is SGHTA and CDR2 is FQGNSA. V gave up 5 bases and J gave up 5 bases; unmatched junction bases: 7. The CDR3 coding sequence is TGTGCCAGCAGCAACCGGGACAGGATGACCGGGGAGCTGTTTTTT. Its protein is CASSNRDRMTGELFF. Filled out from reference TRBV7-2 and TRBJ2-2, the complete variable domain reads GAGVSQSPSNKVTEKGKDVELRCDPISGHTALYWYRQSLGQGLEFLIYFQGNSAPDKSGLPSDRFSAERTGGSVSTLTIQRTQQEDSAVYLCASSNRDRMTGELFFGEGSRLTVL.

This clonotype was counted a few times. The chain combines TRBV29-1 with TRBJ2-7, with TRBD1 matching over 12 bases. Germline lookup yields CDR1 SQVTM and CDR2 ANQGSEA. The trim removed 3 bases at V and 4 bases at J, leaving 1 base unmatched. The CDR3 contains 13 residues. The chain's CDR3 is CSVEGQGAYEQYF. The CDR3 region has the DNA TGCAGCGTTGAGGGACAGGGGGCTTACGAGCAGTACTTC.

DNA for the CDR3: TGTGCCAGCAAAGACGGGGGGGCGGTCAATGAGCAGTTCTTC. This encodes CASKDGGAVNEQFF. V gene TRBV6-2 or TRBV6-3 combines with J gene TRBJ2-1; 8 bases are a match to TRBD2. V lost 7 bases and J lost 6; bases outside the gene matches: 8. The CDR3 has 14 amino acids. CDR1 and CDR2 (germline): MNHEY, SVGEGT.

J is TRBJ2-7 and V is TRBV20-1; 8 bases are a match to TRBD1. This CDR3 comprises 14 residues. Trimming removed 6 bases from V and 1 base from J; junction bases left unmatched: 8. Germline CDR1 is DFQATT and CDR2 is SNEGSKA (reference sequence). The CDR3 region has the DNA TGCAGTGCCGATGACAGGGGTAGTTCCTACGAGCAGTACGTC. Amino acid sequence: CSADDRGSSYEQYV.

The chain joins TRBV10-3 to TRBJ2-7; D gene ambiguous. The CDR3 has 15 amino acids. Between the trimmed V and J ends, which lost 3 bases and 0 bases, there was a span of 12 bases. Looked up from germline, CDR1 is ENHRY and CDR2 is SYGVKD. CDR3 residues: CAISEGSLSSYEQYF. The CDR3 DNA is TGTGCCATCAGTGAAGGCAGCTTATCCTCCTACGAGCAGTACTTC.

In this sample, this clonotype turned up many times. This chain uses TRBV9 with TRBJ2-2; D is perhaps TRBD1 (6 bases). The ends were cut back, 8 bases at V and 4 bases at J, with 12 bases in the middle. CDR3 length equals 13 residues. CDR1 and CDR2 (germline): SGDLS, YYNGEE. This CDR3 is CASSTGPTGELFF. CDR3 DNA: TGTGCCAGTTCGACAGGACCCACCGGGGAGCTGTTTTTT. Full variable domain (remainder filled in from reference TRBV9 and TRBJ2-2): DSGVTQTPKHLITATGQRVTLRCSPRSGDLSVYWYQQSLDQGLQFLIQYYNGEERAKGNILERFSAQQFPDLHSELNLSSLELGDSALYFCASSTGPTGELFFGEGSRLTVL.

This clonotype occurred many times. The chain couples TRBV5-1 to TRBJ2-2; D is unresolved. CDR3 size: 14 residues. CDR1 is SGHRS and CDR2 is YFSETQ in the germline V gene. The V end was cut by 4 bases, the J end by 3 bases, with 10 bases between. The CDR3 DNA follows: TGCGCCAGCAGCCGCAGGACCGACACCGGGGAGCTGTTTTTT. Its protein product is CASSRRTDTGELFF.

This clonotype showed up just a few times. The CDR3 sequence: CASSRPGRQETQYF. DNA of the CDR3: TGTGCCAGCAGCCGACCGGGAAGGCAAGAGACCCAGTACTTC. The chain couples TRBV7-2 to TRBJ2-5; D possibly corresponds to TRBD2 (5 bases). Looked up from germline, CDR1 is SGHTA and CDR2 is FQGNSA. Trimming took 5 bases from V and 2 from J, leaving 12 bases between them. The CDR3 runs 14 residues. Full variable domain (rest looked up from reference TRBV7-2 and TRBJ2-5): GAGVSQSPSNKVTEKGKDVELRCDPISGHTALYWYRQSLGQGLEFLIYFQGNSAPDKSGLPSDRFSAERTGGSVSTLTIQRTQQEDSAVYLCASSRPGRQETQYFGPGTRLLVL.

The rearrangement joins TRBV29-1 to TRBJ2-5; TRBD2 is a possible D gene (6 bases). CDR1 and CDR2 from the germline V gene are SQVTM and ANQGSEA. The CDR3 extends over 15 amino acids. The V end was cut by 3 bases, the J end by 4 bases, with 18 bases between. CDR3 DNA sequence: TGCAGCGTTGACGGAAATAGCGGCCTGGTAGAGACCCAGTACTTC. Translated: CSVDGNSGLVETQYF.

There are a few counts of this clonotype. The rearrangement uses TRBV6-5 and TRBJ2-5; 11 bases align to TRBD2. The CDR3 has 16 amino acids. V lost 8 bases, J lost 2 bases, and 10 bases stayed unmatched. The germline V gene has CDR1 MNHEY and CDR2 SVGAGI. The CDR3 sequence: CASSKRASGGQETQYF. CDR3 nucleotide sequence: TGTGCCAGCTCCAAACGGGCTAGCGGGGGGCAAGAGACCCAGTACTTC.

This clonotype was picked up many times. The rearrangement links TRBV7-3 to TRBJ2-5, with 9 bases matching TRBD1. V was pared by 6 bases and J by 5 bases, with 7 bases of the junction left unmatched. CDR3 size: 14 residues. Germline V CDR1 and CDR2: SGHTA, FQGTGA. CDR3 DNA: TGTGCCAGCAGTTTCACAGGGGGCCAGGAGACCCAGTACTTC. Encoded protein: CASSFTGGQETQYF.